This T cell receptor beta chain was found in a study of shared clonotypes between healthy human individuals. Looking at the study overall: The cohort had two women and three men, ages 18 to 49. Donors had three CD4 naive, three CD4 memory, two CD8 naive and one CD8 memory plate apiece.

Assay: immunoSEQ multiplex PCR; the TCRdb copy retains only in-frame clones and omits some. Of 2 million or so clones listed, 90% to 95% are singletons. As for this clone: This sample also contains other DNA sequences that code for the same CDR3.

V trimming: 2 bases; J trimming: 4 bases; junction bases outside the gene matches: 1. CDR1 and CDR2 from the germline V gene are SEHNR and FQNEAQ (reference sequence). This CDR3 comprises 14 residues. This chain joins TRBV7-9 and TRBJ1-4, with 7 bases fitting TRBD1. The TCR sequence derives from a man in his late teens or twenties in good health. Material: naive CD4+ T cells sorted from blood. The subset denotes: CD45RA+ positively selected. CDR3: CASSLRQGNEKLFF. The CDR3 DNA follows: TGTGCCAGCAGCTTACGACAGGGTAATGAAAAACTGTTTTTT.